This TCR beta chain was recovered during a study of T cells and copy number aberrations in small-cell lung cancer (dated by TCRdb to about 2021). Concerning the study at large: To relate T cell metrics to mutations and copy number aberrations, the same tumor regions underwent both TCR repertoire sequencing and whole-exome sequencing. Tumor TCR data existed for about 17 patients, and 14 to 15 patients had TCR data from both tumor tissue and normal tissue.

Using multiplexed V- and J-gene primers, the immunoSEQ hsTCRB Kit amplified TCR-beta CDR3 regions from genomic DNA. Unique DNA barcodes were added in a second PCR, and the samples were pooled together with a negative control and a positive control. An Illumina MiSeq running a 150-cycle paired-end protocol was used to sequence the pooled TCR-beta libraries. The published analysis was carried out like this. Adaptive Biotechnologies processed the raw sequencing data into a report containing normalized, annotated TCR-beta repertoires. T-cell density was calculated by normalizing TCR-beta templates to usable DNA, with usable DNA estimated through amplification of housekeeping genes. Richness counted unique rearrangements, and clonality was defined as 1 minus Pielou's evenness. Not all clones reach the TCRdb copy of this immuneACCESS table, which keeps in-frame sequences only. Checked studies attribute under half of the gap to unresolved V genes and leave the rest unexplained. For V, J and clone size, that table is used; D and trimming come from the DNA. The sample records about 2,500 clones, approximately 80% of which are singletons. Together, the top ten hold roughly 10% of the sample.

The sample holds a few counts of this clone. Its binding antigen is unknown. Qualities for individual bases were not recorded, and no much larger clone is one base off. Donors were patients with limited-stage small-cell lung cancer who underwent surgical resection in Hangzhou, China, between about 2007 and 2021. All donors had upfront surgery without preoperative chemotherapy or radiotherapy, and none received immunotherapy before or after surgery. In the sequenced cohort of about 18 patients, every patient was either a smoker or a heavy second-hand smoker. Adjacent normal lung was collected at least 2 cm from the tumor margin and was confirmed morphologically free of malignant cells by two pathologists. To characterize T cell repertoire heterogeneity, the study applied multi-region TCR-beta sequencing to resected limited-stage small-cell lung cancers and to tumor-adjacent lung tissue. The AllPrep DNA/RNA FFPE Kit (Qiagen) was used to extract genomic DNA from FFPE tissue.

Overall study results and their limits: All specimens consisted of formalin-fixed paraffin-embedded tissue, which is known to introduce sequencing artifacts. Because surgical resection is uncommon in small-cell lung cancer, the study was limited by a small sample size, and the findings need validation. Tumors had lower T-cell density, richness and clonality than adjacent lung tissue, but the difference in density was not significant.

Sequences PRHDT (CDR1) and FYEKMQ (CDR2) are obtained from the germline V gene (reference sequence). The CDR3, cysteine through phenylalanine, is 13 amino acids long. The read is trimmed to its CDR3 DNA, 39 bases read in frame from base 1. At the junction V is shortened by 1 base and J by 1 base, with 5 bases in between. The sequenced sample consisted of normal tissue next to the tumor. The sequence links TRBV13 to TRBJ2-7; the D gene is unclear. The sequence derives from a man aged 55-75 years with small cell lung cancer. For the CDR3, the sequence is CASSLEGSYEQYF. At the DNA level, the sequence is TGTGCCAGCAGCTTAGAGGGTTCCTACGAGCAGTACTTC.